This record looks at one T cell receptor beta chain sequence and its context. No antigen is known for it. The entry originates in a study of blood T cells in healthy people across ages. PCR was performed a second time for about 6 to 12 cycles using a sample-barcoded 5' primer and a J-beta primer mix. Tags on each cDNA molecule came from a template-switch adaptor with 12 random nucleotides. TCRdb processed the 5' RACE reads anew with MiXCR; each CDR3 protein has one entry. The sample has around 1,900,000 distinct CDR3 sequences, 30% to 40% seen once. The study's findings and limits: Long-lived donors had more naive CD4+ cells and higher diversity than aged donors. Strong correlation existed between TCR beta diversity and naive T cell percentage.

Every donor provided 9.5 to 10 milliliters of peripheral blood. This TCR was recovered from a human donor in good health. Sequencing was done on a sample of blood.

CDR3 residues: CASQQAGNEQFF. In DNA form, the CDR3 reads TGCGCCAGCCAACAAGCGGGCAATGAGCAGTTCTTC. The rearrangement links TRBV5-1 to TRBJ2-1; a possible D gene is TRBD2 (6 bases). Looked up from germline, CDR1 is SGHRS and CDR2 is YFSETQ. CDR3 length: 12 residues. V was pared by 7 bases and J by 6 bases, with 11 bases between.